These 29 T cell receptor beta chains originate from one sample sequenced in a study of blood T cell repertoires in COVID-19. Clones were read by immunoSEQ multiplex PCR, and TCRdb kept only the in-frame ones, dropping some. The data contain 300,000 to 350,000 clones, about 83% of them seen just once; the ten biggest clones take up around 3%. Sequencing used peripheral blood. Source of these receptors: a man aged 30 to 39 with active or convalescent COVID-19.

The V call is TRBV29-1, the J call TRBJ2-5; D is perhaps TRBD1 (6 bases). Trimming stripped 6 bases from V and 2 bases from J, with 13 bases between. The CDR3 covers 13 residues. Looked up from germline, CDR1 is SQVTM and CDR2 is ANQGSEA. CDR3 residues: CSVRPGQQETQYF. The CDR3 DNA follows: TGCAGCGTCAGACCCGGACAGCAAGAGACCCAGTACTTC.

The rearrangement links TRBV14 to TRBJ2-3; TRBD1 aligns across 7 bases. The length of the CDR3 is 18 residues. Germline CDR1 is SGHDN and CDR2 is FVKESK. The ends lost 1 base at V and 0 bases at J; junction bases unmatched: 10. CDR3 nucleotides: TGTGCCAGCAGCCAAGCCCACCGGACAGGACAAAGCACAGATACGCAGTATTTT. Translated, it gives CASSQAHRTGQSTDTQYF.

CDR3 nucleotide sequence: TGTGCCAGCAGTTACCTGGGGCACATTCAGTACTTC. The encoded protein is CASSYLGHIQYF. This chain links TRBV6-2 or TRBV6-3 with TRBJ2-4; D possibly corresponds to TRBD1 (5 bases). Germline V gives CDR1 MNHEY, CDR2 SVGEGT. Trimming removed 2 bases from V and 8 bases from J, with 7 bases in between. The CDR3 is made up of 12 amino acids.

The table lists this clone with a few counts. CDR3 amino acids: CASSQETGYSPLHF. Written as DNA, the CDR3 is TGCGCCAGCAGCCAAGAAACGGGATACTCACCCCTCCACTTT. This rearrangement joins TRBV4-3 to TRBJ1-6; D is uncertain. V lost 0 bases, J lost 10 bases, and 10 bases lay in between. CDR3 length equals 14 residues. Germline CDR1 and CDR2: LGHNA and YSLEER.

The chain links TRBV7-9 to TRBJ1-2; 7 bases agree with TRBD1. This CDR3 contains 14 residues. With 4 bases clipped from V and 7 bases from J, the junction kept 9 bases outside the gene matches. CDR1 and CDR2 (germline): SEHNR, FQNEAQ (reference sequence). In DNA, the CDR3 is TGTGCCAGCAGCTCGGGACAGACTGTAGGTGGCTACACCTTC. It yields the protein CASSSGQTVGGYTF.

This sequence joins TRBV18 and TRBJ2-6; D ambiguous. This CDR3 spans 15 amino acids. From germline, CDR1 is KGHSH and CDR2 LQKENI. V lost 3 bases to trimming and J lost 0 bases, with 6 bases between them. The CDR3 DNA reads TGTGCCAGCTCACCCAGATCCTCTGGGGCCAACGTCCTGACTTTC. Translation gives CASSPRSSGANVLTF.

The chain joins TRBV5-1 to TRBJ2-7; 8 bases match TRBD1. V gave up 2 bases and J gave up 0 bases; unmatched junction bases: 7. Per germline, CDR1 SGHRS and CDR2 YFSETQ. The CDR3 consists of 16 residues. The DNA for the CDR3 is TGCGCCAGCAGCTTTACAGGGGGTTTTAGCTCCTACGAGCAGTACTTC. It specifies CASSFTGGFSSYEQYF.

The J gene is TRBJ1-4, the V gene TRBV12-5; 7 bases match TRBD1. This CDR3 contains 16 residues. Germline trimming cut 0 bases from V and 3 bases from J; bases unmatched to any gene: 4. Germline V gene sequence: CDR1 LGHNT, CDR2 FRNRAP. CDR3 DNA: TGTGCTAGTGGTTTGGTGAGGACAGGACCTAATGAAAAACTGTTTTTT. Its protein product is CASGLVRTGPNEKLFF.

This chain joins TRBV7-9 and TRBJ2-3; D is undetermined. Germline V gene data show CDR1 as SEHNR and CDR2 as FQNEAQ (reference sequence). Trimming took off 5 bases at V and 5 bases at J, with 8 bases between the two ends. CDR3 size: 12 residues. The CDR3 is CASSPDLDTQYF. In DNA, the CDR3 is TGTGCCAGCAGCCCCGACTTAGATACGCAGTATTTT.

This clone came up once. The rearrangement uses TRBV5-1 and TRBJ2-1; maybe TRBD2 (5 bases). CDR1 and CDR2 from the germline V gene are SGHRS and YFSETQ. V was cut by 2 bases and J by 8 bases, with 14 bases left in between. The CDR3 sequence is 14 residues long. The CDR3 region is CASSFFLAEDEQFF. CDR3 nucleotide sequence: TGCGCCAGCAGCTTTTTCCTAGCAGAGGATGAGCAGTTCTTC.

The V and J genes are TRBV5-4 and TRBJ2-1, with D maybe TRBD1 (5 bases). Germline loops: CDR1 SGHNT, CDR2 YYREEE (reference sequence). V gave up 0 bases and J gave up 10 bases, with 17 bases separating them. The CDR3 loop spans 15 amino acids. CDR3 loop: CASSLGQGKIIEQFF. The CDR3 region has the DNA TGTGCCAGCAGCTTGGGGCAGGGAAAAATCATAGAGCAGTTCTTC. The full variable domain, with the rest looked up from reference TRBV5-4 and TRBJ2-1, is ETGVTQSPTHLIKTRGQQVTLRCSSQSGHNTVSWYQQALGQGPQFIFQYYREEENGRGNFPPRFSGLQFPNYSSELNVNALELDDSALYLCASSLGQGKIIEQFFGPGTRLTVL.

The J gene is TRBJ2-7, the V gene TRBV24-1; perhaps TRBD2 as D (6 bases). V lost 7 bases and J 5 bases, leaving 11 bases between the germline ends. The CDR3 is made up of 12 amino acids. Germline CDR1 KGHDR, CDR2 SFDVKD. The CDR3 nucleotides read TGTGCCACCAGAGGGCAGCGGGACGAGCAGTACTTC. Encoded protein: CATRGQRDEQYF.

V gene TRBV13 combines with J gene TRBJ1-1; D unclear. Trimming removed 0 bases at V and 7 bases at J, with 9 bases between. Germline values: CDR1 PRHDT, CDR2 FYEKMQ (reference sequence). The CDR3 has 13 amino acids. The CDR3 region has the DNA TGTGCCAGCAGCTTAGGCACGGGTTATGAAGCTTTCTTT. Its protein product is CASSLGTGYEAFF.

The V and J genes are TRBV5-1 and TRBJ2-5, with 7 bases fitting TRBD1. Germline V gene sequence: CDR1 SGHRS, CDR2 YFSETQ. This CDR3 is 14 amino acids long. V was clipped by 4 bases and J by 3 bases; unmatched bases: 6. Here the CDR3 reads CASSAGTVKETQYF. The CDR3 DNA reads TGCGCCAGCAGCGCCGGGACAGTTAAAGAGACCCAGTACTTC.

The J gene is TRBJ2-1, the V gene TRBV7-9, with 7 positions matching TRBD1. The trim removed 5 bases at V and 3 bases at J, leaving 7 bases unmatched. CDR3 length: 15 residues. CDR1 and CDR2 (germline): SEHNR, FQNEAQ (reference sequence). This chain's CDR3 is CASSTGGQNYNEQFF. Here the CDR3 DNA reads TGTGCCAGCAGCACTGGGGGACAGAACTACAATGAGCAGTTCTTC.

V usage is TRBV18 and J usage is TRBJ2-4; TRBD1 matches 8 bases. Per germline, CDR1 KGHSH and CDR2 LQKENI. Germline trimming cut 3 bases from V and 0 bases from J; bases unmatched to any gene: 4. This CDR3 comprises 16 residues. CDR3 in DNA: TGTGCCAGCTCACCGGACAGGGCGCTAGCCAAAAACATTCAGTACTTC. As protein: CASSPDRALAKNIQYF.

In DNA, the CDR3 is TGTGCCAGCAGCTGGACAGGGTCCTACGAGCAGTACTTC. Translation gives CASSWTGSYEQYF. The V gene is TRBV5-6, the J gene TRBJ2-7, with 8 bases identical to TRBD1. The CDR3 length is 13 residues. Germline V gives CDR1 SGHDT, CDR2 YYEEEE. Losses at the gene ends were 3 bases for V and 1 base for J; bases not matched to a gene: 0.

This chain joins TRBV28 and TRBJ1-5; weak D call: TRBD1 (5 bases). Germline CDR1 is MDHEN and CDR2 is SYDVKM. The CDR3 has 15 residues. V was clipped by 6 bases and J by 7 bases, with 19 bases between them. This CDR3 is CASSSQVNGPQPQHF. As DNA, the CDR3 is TGTGCCAGCAGCTCACAGGTTAATGGGCCCCAGCCCCAGCATTTT. Full variable domain (rest looked up from reference TRBV28 and TRBJ1-5): DVKVTQSSRYLVKRTGEKVFLECVQDMDHENMFWYRQDPGLGLRLIYFSYDVKMKEKGDIPEGYSVSREKKERFSLILESASTNQTSMYLCASSSQVNGPQPQHFGDGTRLSIL.

The V call is TRBV30, the J call TRBJ2-3; the match to TRBD1 covers 7 bases. Germline CDR1 is GTSNPN and CDR2 is SVGIG (reference sequence). The CDR3 has 16 residues. The V gene end was trimmed by 4 bases and the J gene end by 4 bases; junction bases not matched to a gene: 14. The CDR3: CAWTHSRGTAPDTQYF. The DNA of the CDR3 is TGTGCCTGGACCCACTCTAGAGGGACAGCCCCAGATACGCAGTATTTT.

This clone was recorded a few times. The V call is TRBV6-5, the J call TRBJ1-1; 9 nucleotides agree with TRBD1. The CDR3 has 14 amino acids. With 6 bases clipped from V and 1 base from J, the junction kept 3 bases outside the gene matches. Per germline, CDR1 MNHEY and CDR2 SVGAGI. The CDR3 DNA follows: TGTGCCAGCAGACACAGGGGGCCGAACACTGAAGCTTTCTTT. This codes for CASRHRGPNTEAFF.

About this clone: Other DNA sequences within the sample encode an identical CDR3. V usage is TRBV7-2 and J usage is TRBJ1-5, with 9 bases fitting TRBD1. The V segment lost 3 bases and the J segment 1 base; nucleotides outside the gene matches: 1. Germline V lookup: CDR1 SGHTA, CDR2 FQGNSA. The CDR3 consists of 15 residues. CDR3 amino acids: CASSFGTGSNQPQHF. The DNA of the CDR3 is TGTGCCAGCAGCTTCGGGACAGGGAGCAATCAGCCCCAGCATTTT.

V and J are TRBV2 and TRBJ1-5; D is undetermined. CDR3 length: 16 amino acids. V gave up 6 bases and J gave up 4 bases, with 19 bases separating them. CDR1 and CDR2 (germline): SNHLY, FYNNEI. In DNA form, the CDR3 reads TGTGCCAGCAGCTCCCCCCGGACGCGGGTGAATCAGCCCCAGCATTTT. This encodes CASSSPRTRVNQPQHF. The full variable domain, rest sourced from reference TRBV2 and TRBJ1-5, is EPEVTQTPSHQVTQMGQEVILRCVPISNHLYFYWYRQILGQKVEFLVSFYNNEISEKSEIFDDQFSVERPDGSNFTLKIRSTKLEDSAMYFCASSSPRTRVNQPQHFGDGTRLSIL.

CDR3 coding DNA: TGTGCCAGCAGCAGCACCTCGGAGTTCTCGGAGCAGTACTTC. As protein: CASSSTSEFSEQYF. The chain couples TRBV6-6 to TRBJ2-7; D is unresolved. This CDR3 contains 14 residues. Deletions cut 6 bases from V and 7 bases from J, with 19 bases between. Germline V gives CDR1 MNHNY, CDR2 SVGAGI (reference sequence).

The V gene is TRBV27, the J gene TRBJ2-6, with a possible D match to TRBD2 (7 bases). The length of the CDR3 is 16 residues. The germline gives CDR1 MNHEY, CDR2 SMNVEV (reference sequence). Trimming shortened V by 1 base and J by 6 bases, and 13 bases separated the two germline ends. Here the CDR3 reads CASSLYGEGEANVLTF. For the CDR3, the DNA is TGTGCCAGCAGTTTATATGGGGAGGGGGAGGCCAACGTCCTGACTTTC.

This chain uses TRBV29-1 with TRBJ1-5; TRBD1 aligns across 8 bases. CDR3 length: 13 amino acids. In germline, CDR1 is SQVTM, CDR2 ANQGSEA. J lost 10 bases, V lost 6 bases, and 11 bases had no gene match. The CDR3 coding sequence is TGCAGCGTCGCTCTAGCCGGACAGGGACCCCAGCATTTT. It encodes CSVALAGQGPQHF.

CDR3 in DNA: TGTGCCAGCAGCCTTCCGGGACAGGGGAGTCTACTTTCCTACGAGCAGTACTTC. It yields the protein CASSLPGQGSLLSYEQYF. The chain uses TRBV5-4 and TRBJ2-7; 10 bases align to TRBD1. The CDR3 loop spans 18 amino acids. In germline, CDR1 is SGHNT, CDR2 YYREEE (reference sequence). V shed 4 bases, J shed 1 base, and the junction held 14 bases outside the gene matches.

This clone was counted a few times. V usage is TRBV11-2 and J usage is TRBJ1-1; D remains ambiguous. V was cut by 0 bases and J by 3 bases, with 8 bases left in between. Germline lookup yields CDR1 SGHAT and CDR2 FQNNGV. The CDR3 totals 14 residues. The CDR3 here is CASSLERTYTEAFF. The DNA of the CDR3 is TGTGCCAGCAGCTTAGAACGGACTTACACTGAAGCTTTCTTT.

This clone came up once. The V and J genes are TRBV5-8 and TRBJ1-2; a weak D match, TRBD1 (5 bases). Looked up from germline, CDR1 is SGHTS and CDR2 is YDEGEE. The CDR3 covers 14 residues. Deletions cut 2 bases from V and 4 bases from J, with 12 bases between. The CDR3 spells CASSFQQGVYGYTF. CDR3 DNA sequence: TGTGCCAGCAGCTTTCAGCAGGGTGTCTATGGCTACACCTTC.

The chain combines TRBV27 with TRBJ2-1; D might be TRBD2 (6 bases). V was pared by 10 bases and J by 0 bases, with 13 bases between. This CDR3 contains 14 residues. Germline V gene sequence: CDR1 MNHEY, CDR2 SMNVEV (reference sequence). CDR3 region: CATTPGSSYNEQFF. CDR3 in DNA: TGTGCCACCACTCCCGGGAGCTCCTACAATGAGCAGTTCTTC.